This TCR beta chain originates from a study of shared clonotypes between healthy human individuals. Study-level results: As a rule, naive subsets had a larger estimated richness than memory subsets.

The CDR3 contains 14 residues. Germline V gives CDR1 SGHNT, CDR2 YYREEE (reference sequence). Trimming left V 0 bases short and J 0 bases short, with 6 bases between. Method: immunoSEQ multiplex PCR; TCRdb's copy keeps in-frame clones and lacks some. The sample holds around 2.1 million clones, approximately 95% seen once. As concerns this clone: Its antigen is unknown. Other DNA sequences in this specimen translate into the identical CDR3.

The TCR originated in a man younger than 30 in good health. Source material: naive CD4+ T cells sorted from blood. The subset here: CD45RA+ positively selected. The chain is built from TRBV5-4 and TRBJ1-1; D is undetermined. The CDR3 region is CASSLAGMNTEAFF. CDR3 coding DNA: TGTGCCAGCAGCTTGGCCGGAATGAACACTGAAGCTTTCTTT.